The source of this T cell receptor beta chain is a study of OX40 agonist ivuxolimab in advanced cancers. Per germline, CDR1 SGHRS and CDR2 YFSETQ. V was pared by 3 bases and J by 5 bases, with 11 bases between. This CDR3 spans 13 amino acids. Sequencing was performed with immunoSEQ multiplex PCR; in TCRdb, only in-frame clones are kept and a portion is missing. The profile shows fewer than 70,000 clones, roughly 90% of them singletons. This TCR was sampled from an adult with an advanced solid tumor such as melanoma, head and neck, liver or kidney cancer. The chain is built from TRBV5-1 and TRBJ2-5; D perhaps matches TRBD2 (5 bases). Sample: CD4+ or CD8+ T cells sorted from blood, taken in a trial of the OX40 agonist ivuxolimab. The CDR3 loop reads CASSSDYLETQYF. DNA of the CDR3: TGCGCCAGCAGCTCCGACTACCTCGAGACCCAGTACTTC.